This T cell receptor (beta chain) was observed in a study of T-cell reconstitution after alpha-beta-depleted transplantation in children. Germline V gene data show CDR1 as SGHRS and CDR2 as YFSETQ. The CDR3 is 13 amino acids. V dropped 4 bases and J dropped 5 bases, with 10 bases sitting between them. Unique molecular identifiers were used in preparing the TCRbeta library. TCRdb redid the calling of the PCR reads with MiXCR, one entry per CDR3 protein. The table has a few hundred thousand distinct CDR3 sequences, more than 10% seen once. Sample: PBMCs, taken from the stem cell graft. This sequence joins TRBV5-1 and TRBJ2-1, with D unclear. The TCR comes from a human donor who donated a stem cell graft to a child with Fanconi anemia. The CDR3 region has the DNA TGCGCCAGCAGCGAAAGACCAAACAATGAGCAGTTCTTC. This codes for CASSERPNNEQFF.